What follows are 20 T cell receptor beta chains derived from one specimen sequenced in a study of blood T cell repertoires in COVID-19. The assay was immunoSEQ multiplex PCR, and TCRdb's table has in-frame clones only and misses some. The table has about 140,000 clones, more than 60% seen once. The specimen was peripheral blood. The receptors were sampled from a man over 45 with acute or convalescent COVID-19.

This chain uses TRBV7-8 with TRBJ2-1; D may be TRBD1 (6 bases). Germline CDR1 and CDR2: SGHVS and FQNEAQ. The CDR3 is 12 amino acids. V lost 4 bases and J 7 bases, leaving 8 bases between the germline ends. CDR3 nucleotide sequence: TGTGCCAGCAGCTCAGGACAGAATGAGCAGTTCTTC. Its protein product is CASSSGQNEQFF.

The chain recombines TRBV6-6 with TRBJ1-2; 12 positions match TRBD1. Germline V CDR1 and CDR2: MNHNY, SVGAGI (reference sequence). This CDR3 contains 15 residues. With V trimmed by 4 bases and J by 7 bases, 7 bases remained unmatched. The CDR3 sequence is CASSFGTGGVFGYTF. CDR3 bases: TGTGCCAGCAGTTTTGGGACAGGGGGCGTTTTTGGCTACACCTTC.

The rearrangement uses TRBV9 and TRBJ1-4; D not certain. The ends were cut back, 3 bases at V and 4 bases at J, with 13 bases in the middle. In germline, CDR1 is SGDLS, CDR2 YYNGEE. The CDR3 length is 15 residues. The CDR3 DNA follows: TGTGCCAGCAGCGGTCATTTTGGCCATAATGAAAAACTGTTTTTT. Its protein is CASSGHFGHNEKLFF.

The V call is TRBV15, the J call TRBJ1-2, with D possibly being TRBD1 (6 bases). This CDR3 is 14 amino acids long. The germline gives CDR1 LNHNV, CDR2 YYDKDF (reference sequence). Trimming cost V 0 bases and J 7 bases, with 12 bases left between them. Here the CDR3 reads CATSRDRGEGGYTF. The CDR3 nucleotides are TGTGCCACCAGCAGAGACAGGGGAGAGGGTGGCTACACCTTC.

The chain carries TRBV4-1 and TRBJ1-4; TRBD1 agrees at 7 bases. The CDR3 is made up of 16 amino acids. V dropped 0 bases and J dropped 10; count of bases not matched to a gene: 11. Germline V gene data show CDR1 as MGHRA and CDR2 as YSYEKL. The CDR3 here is CASSQESGQRPGKLFF. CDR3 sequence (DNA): TGCGCCAGCAGCCAAGAGTCGGGACAGCGGCCGGGAAAACTGTTTTTT.

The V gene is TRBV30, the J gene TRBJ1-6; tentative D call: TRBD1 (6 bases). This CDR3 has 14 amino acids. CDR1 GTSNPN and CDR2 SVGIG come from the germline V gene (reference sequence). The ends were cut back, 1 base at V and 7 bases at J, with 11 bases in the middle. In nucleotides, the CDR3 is TGTGCCTGGAGTGAGGGACAAAGAAATTCACCCCTCCACTTT. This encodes CAWSEGQRNSPLHF.

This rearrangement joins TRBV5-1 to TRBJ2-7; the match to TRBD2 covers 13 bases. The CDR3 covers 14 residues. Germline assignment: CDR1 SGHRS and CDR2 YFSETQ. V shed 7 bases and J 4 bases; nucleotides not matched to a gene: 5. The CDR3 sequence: CASSGLAGEYEQYF. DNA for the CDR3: TGCGCCAGCTCCGGACTAGCGGGGGAATACGAGCAGTACTTC.

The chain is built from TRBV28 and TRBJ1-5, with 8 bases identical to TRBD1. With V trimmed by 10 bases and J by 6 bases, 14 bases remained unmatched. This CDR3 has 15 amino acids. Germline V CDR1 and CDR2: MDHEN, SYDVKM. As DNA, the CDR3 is TGTGCCACCATGGTCGCGGACAGGGAGGGTCAGCCCCAGCATTTT. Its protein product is CATMVADREGQPQHF. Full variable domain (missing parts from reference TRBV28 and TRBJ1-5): DVKVTQSSRYLVKRTGEKVFLECVQDMDHENMFWYRQDPGLGLRLIYFSYDVKMKEKGDIPEGYSVSREKKERFSLILESASTNQTSMYLCATMVADREGQPQHFGDGTRLSIL.

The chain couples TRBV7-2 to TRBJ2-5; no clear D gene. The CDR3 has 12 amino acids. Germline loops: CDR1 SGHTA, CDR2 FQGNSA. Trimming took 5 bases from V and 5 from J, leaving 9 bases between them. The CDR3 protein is CASSPTMETQYF. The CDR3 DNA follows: TGTGCCAGCAGCCCTACGATGGAGACCCAGTACTTC. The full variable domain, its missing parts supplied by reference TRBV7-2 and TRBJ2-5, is GAGVSQSPSNKVTEKGKDVELRCDPISGHTALYWYRQSLGQGLEFLIYFQGNSAPDKSGLPSDRFSAERTGGSVSTLTIQRTQQEDSAVYLCASSPTMETQYFGPGTRLLVL.

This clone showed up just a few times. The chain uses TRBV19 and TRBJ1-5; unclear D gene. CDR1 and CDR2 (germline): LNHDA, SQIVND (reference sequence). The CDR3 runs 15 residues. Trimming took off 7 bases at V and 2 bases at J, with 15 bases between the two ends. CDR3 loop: CASNGGSYGNQPQHF. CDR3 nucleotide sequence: TGTGCCAGTAATGGAGGGTCTTACGGCAATCAGCCCCAGCATTTT. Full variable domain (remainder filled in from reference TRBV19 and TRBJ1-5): DGGITQSPKYLFRKEGQNVTLSCEQNLNHDAMYWYRQDPGQGLRLIYYSQIVNDFQKGDIAEGYSVSREKKESFPLTVTSAQKNPTAFYLCASNGGSYGNQPQHFGDGTRLSIL.

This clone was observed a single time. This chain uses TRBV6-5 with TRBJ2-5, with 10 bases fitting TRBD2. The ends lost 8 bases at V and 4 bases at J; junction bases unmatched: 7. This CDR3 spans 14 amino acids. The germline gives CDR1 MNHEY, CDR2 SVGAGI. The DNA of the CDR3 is TGTGCCAGCCGGCAGCGGGGGGGCAGAGAGACCCAGTACTTC. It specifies CASRQRGGRETQYF.

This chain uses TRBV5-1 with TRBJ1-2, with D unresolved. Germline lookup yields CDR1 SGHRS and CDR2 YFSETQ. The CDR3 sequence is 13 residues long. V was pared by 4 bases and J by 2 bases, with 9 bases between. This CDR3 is CASSPDGNYGYTF. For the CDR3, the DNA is TGCGCCAGCAGCCCCGACGGGAACTATGGCTACACCTTC. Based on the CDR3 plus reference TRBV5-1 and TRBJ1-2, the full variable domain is KAGVTQTPRYLIKTRGQQVTLSCSPISGHRSVSWYQQTPGQGLQFLFEYFSETQRNKGNFPGRFSGRQFSNSRSEMNVSTLELGDSALYLCASSPDGNYGYTFGSGTRLTVV.

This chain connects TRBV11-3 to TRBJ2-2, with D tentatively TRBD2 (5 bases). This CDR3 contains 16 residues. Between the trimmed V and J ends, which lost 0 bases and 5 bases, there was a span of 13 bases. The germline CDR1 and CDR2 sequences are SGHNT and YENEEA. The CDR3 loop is CASSLDSGRRTGELFF. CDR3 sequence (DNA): TGTGCCAGCAGCTTAGATTCGGGGAGACGGACCGGGGAGCTGTTTTTT.

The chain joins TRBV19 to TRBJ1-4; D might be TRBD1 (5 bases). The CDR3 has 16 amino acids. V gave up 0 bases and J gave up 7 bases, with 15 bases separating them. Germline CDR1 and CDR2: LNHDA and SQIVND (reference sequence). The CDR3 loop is CASSIDQTGGFEKLFF. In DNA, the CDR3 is TGTGCCAGTAGTATAGATCAAACAGGTGGATTTGAAAAACTGTTTTTT.

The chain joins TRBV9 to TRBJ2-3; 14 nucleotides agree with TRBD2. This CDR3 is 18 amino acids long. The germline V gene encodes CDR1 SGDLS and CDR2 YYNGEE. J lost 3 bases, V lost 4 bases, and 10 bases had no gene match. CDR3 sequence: CASSPRLAGGLLTDTQYF. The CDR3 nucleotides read TGTGCCAGCAGCCCCCGACTAGCGGGGGGGCTTCTTACAGATACGCAGTATTTT.

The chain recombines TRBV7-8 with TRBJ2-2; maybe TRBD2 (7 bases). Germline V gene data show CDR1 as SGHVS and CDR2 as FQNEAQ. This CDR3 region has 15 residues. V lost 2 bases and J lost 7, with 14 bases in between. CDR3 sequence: CASSLTTGRGGELFF. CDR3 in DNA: TGTGCCAGCAGCTTAACCACAGGGAGGGGCGGGGAGCTGTTTTTT.

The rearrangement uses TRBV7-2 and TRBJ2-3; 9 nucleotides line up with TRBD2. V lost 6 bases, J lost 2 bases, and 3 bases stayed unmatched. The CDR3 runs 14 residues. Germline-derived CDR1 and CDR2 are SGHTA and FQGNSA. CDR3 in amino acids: CASRASGITDTQYF. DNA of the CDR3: TGTGCCAGCAGGGCTAGCGGGATCACAGATACGCAGTATTTT.

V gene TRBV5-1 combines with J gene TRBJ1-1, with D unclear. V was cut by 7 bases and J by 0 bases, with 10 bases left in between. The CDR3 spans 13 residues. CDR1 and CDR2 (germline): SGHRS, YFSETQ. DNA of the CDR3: TGCGCCAGCGGCCCCGCCATGAACACTGAAGCTTTCTTT. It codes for CASGPAMNTEAFF.

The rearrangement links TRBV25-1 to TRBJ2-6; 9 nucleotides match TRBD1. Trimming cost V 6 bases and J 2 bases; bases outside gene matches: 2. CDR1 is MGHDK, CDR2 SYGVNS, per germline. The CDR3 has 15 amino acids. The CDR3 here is CASSRQGAGANVLTF. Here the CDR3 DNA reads TGTGCCAGCAGCCGACAGGGGGCTGGGGCCAACGTCCTGACTTTC.

CDR3 sequence: CASRRGGGNEQFF. The CDR3 DNA is TGTGCCAGCCGCCGGGGGGGAGGCAATGAGCAGTTCTTC. The chain combines TRBV27 with TRBJ2-1, with 8 bases lining up with TRBD2. CDR1 MNHEY and CDR2 SMNVEV come from the germline V gene (reference sequence). This CDR3 comprises 13 residues. V dropped 8 bases and J dropped 6; count of bases not matched to a gene: 6.